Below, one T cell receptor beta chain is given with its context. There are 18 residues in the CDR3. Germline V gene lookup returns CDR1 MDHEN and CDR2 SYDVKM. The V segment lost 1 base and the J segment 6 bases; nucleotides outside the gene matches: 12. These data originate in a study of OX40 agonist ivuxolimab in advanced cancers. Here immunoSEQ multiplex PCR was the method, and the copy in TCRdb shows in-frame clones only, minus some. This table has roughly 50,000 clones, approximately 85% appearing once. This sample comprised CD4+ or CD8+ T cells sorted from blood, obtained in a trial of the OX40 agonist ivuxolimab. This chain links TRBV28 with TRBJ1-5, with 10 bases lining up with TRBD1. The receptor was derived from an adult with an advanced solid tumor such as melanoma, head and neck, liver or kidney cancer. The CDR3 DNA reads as TGTGCCAGCAGTTTATTGGGCTGGACAGGGGGATCTGGTCAGCCCCAGCATTTT. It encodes CASSLLGWTGGSGQPQHF.